A selection of T cell receptor beta chains follows, all from one sample in a study of cytomegalovirus exposure and HLA in healthy donors. The table came from immunoSEQ multiplex PCR; TCRdb's copy has only in-frame clones and leaves some out. The sample contains roughly 130,000 clones, about 88% of which appear only once. The sequenced sample consisted of PBMCs. These receptors came from a man younger than 45 in good health and CMV-seronegative. CDR3s include the opening cysteine and the closing phenylalanine or tryptophan. A D gene is named only where the DNA matches it firmly. Size values are once, few and many counts, or a class for expanded clones, and some rows have none.

d_gene: TRBD1
abundance: -
v_gene: TRBV5-6
j_gene: TRBJ1-4
CDR3aa: CASTRTGRNEKLFF
CDR3nt: TGTGCCAGCACCCGGACAGGGCGTAATGAAAAACTGTTTTTT

d_gene: TRBD1
abundance: -
v_gene: TRBV2
j_gene: TRBJ1-4
CDR3aa: CASIRTGTGTSSANEKLFF
CDR3nt: TGTGCCAGCATTCGTACCGGGACAGGCACCAGTTCGGCTAATGAAAAACTGTTTTTT

d_gene: -
abundance: -
v_gene: TRBV4-3
j_gene: TRBJ1-6
CDR3aa: CASSQDSPVSALHF
CDR3nt: TGCGCCAGCAGCCAAGATAGCCCAGTCTCGGCCCTCCACTTT

d_gene: -
abundance: once
v_gene: TRBV30
j_gene: TRBJ2-1
CDR3aa: CAWSEGPRGEQFF
CDR3nt: TGTGCCTGGAGTGAGGGCCCCCGGGGTGAGCAGTTCTTC

d_gene: TRBD2
abundance: -
v_gene: TRBV27
j_gene: TRBJ2-1
CDR3aa: CASSLLGGGRDNEQFF
CDR3nt: TGTGCCAGCAGTTTACTGGGCGGAGGGAGGGACAATGAGCAGTTCTTC

d_gene: -
abundance: few
v_gene: TRBV4-1
j_gene: TRBJ2-7
CDR3aa: CASSQDEYEQYF
CDR3nt: TGCGCCAGCAGCCAAGATGAGTACGAGCAGTACTTC

d_gene: -
abundance: -
v_gene: TRBV6-1
j_gene: TRBJ1-1
CDR3aa: CASRAQGFMNTEAFF
CDR3nt: TGTGCCAGCCGGGCCCAGGGCTTCATGAACACTGAAGCTTTCTTT

d_gene: TRBD2
abundance: few
v_gene: TRBV7-8
j_gene: TRBJ2-7
CDR3aa: CASSPRTSGTTYEQYF
CDR3nt: TGTGCCAGCAGCCCTAGGACTAGCGGAACAACCTACGAGCAGTACTTC

d_gene: TRBD1
abundance: -
v_gene: TRBV7-9
j_gene: TRBJ1-1
CDR3aa: CASSLGQGAGNTEAFF
CDR3nt: TGTGCCAGCAGCTTGGGACAGGGGGCAGGGAACACTGAAGCTTTCTTT

d_gene: TRBD1
abundance: -
v_gene: TRBV7-8
j_gene: TRBJ1-1
CDR3aa: CASSWMTGSTEAFF
CDR3nt: TGTGCCAGCAGCTGGATGACAGGGAGCACTGAAGCTTTCTTT

d_gene: -
abundance: -
v_gene: TRBV25-1
j_gene: TRBJ1-2
CDR3aa: CASSEYWGGGYGYTF
CDR3nt: TGTGCCAGCAGTGAATATTGGGGCGGGGGCTATGGCTACACCTTC

d_gene: TRBD2
abundance: -
v_gene: TRBV12-5
j_gene: TRBJ2-1
CDR3aa: CASGPGLAGEVEQFF
CDR3nt: TGTGCTAGTGGTCCGGGACTAGCGGGAGAGGTTGAGCAGTTCTTC

d_gene: TRBD2
abundance: once
v_gene: TRBV5-1
j_gene: TRBJ2-1
CDR3aa: CASSWMTGTSGSSYNEQFF
CDR3nt: TGCGCCAGCAGCTGGATGACCGGGACTAGCGGGAGTTCCTACAATGAGCAGTTCTTC

d_gene: TRBD2
abundance: -
v_gene: TRBV5-5
j_gene: TRBJ2-3
CDR3aa: CASSRRLAGGIGDTQYF
CDR3nt: TGTGCCAGCAGCCGCCGGCTAGCGGGAGGGATAGGAGATACGCAGTATTTT

d_gene: TRBD1
abundance: -
v_gene: TRBV18
j_gene: TRBJ2-7
CDR3aa: CASTKGTASTYEQYF
CDR3nt: TGTGCCAGCACAAAAGGGACAGCCAGCACCTACGAGCAGTACTTC

d_gene: TRBD1
abundance: -
v_gene: TRBV28
j_gene: TRBJ2-2
CDR3aa: CASSPGDRVTGELFF
CDR3nt: TGTGCCAGCAGTCCTGGGGACAGGGTAACCGGGGAGCTGTTTTTT

d_gene: -
abundance: -
v_gene: TRBV9
j_gene: TRBJ1-2
CDR3aa: CASSPVDQSRANYGYTF
CDR3nt: TGTGCCAGCAGCCCTGTAGATCAGTCCCGGGCTAACTATGGCTACACCTTC

d_gene: -
abundance: -
v_gene: TRBV6-6
j_gene: TRBJ1-3
CDR3aa: CASSPTGKSGNTIYF
CDR3nt: TGTGCCAGCAGTCCAACAGGGAAGTCTGGAAACACCATATATTTT

d_gene: -
abundance: -
v_gene: TRBV7-2
j_gene: TRBJ2-1
CDR3aa: CASSSNEQFF
CDR3nt: TGTGCCAGCAGCTCGAATGAGCAGTTCTTC

d_gene: TRBD2
abundance: -
v_gene: TRBV19
j_gene: TRBJ2-3
CDR3aa: CASSIGGLDLRADTQYF
CDR3nt: TGTGCCAGTAGTATAGGCGGACTAGACCTCCGTGCAGATACGCAGTATTTT

d_gene: TRBD1
abundance: -
v_gene: TRBV2
j_gene: TRBJ2-7
CDR3aa: CASSKNSGGGNEQYF
CDR3nt: TGTGCCAGCAGTAAGAACTCAGGGGGCGGGAACGAGCAGTACTTC

d_gene: -
abundance: -
v_gene: TRBV6-4
j_gene: TRBJ2-5
CDR3aa: CASSDFGSPRGKETQYF
CDR3nt: TGTGCCAGCAGTGACTTCGGATCTCCGCGGGGAAAAGAGACCCAGTACTTC